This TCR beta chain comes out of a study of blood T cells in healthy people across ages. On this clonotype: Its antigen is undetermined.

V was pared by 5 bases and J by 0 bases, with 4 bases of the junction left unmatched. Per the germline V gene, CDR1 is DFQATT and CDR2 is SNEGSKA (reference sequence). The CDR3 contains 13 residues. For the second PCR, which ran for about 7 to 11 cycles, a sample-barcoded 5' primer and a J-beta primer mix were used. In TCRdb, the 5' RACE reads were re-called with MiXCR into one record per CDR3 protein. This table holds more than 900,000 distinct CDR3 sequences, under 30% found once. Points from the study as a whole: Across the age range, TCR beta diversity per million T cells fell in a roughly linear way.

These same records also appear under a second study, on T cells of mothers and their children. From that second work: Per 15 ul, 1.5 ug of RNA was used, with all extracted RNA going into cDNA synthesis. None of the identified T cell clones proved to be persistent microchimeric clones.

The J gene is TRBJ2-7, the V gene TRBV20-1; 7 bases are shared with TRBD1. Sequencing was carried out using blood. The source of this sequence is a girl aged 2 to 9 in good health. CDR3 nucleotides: TGCAGTGCTCACGGGACAGACTCCTACGAGCAGTACTTC. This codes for CSAHGTDSYEQYF.